Presented here are 17 T cell receptor beta chains from one specimen sequenced in a study of OX40 agonist ivuxolimab in advanced cancers. TCRdb's table, derived via immunoSEQ multiplex PCR, lists solely in-frame clones and lacks some. In the table there are about 79,000 clones, about 85% of which are singletons. The sample in question was CD4+ or CD8+ T cells sorted from blood, obtained in a trial of the OX40 agonist ivuxolimab. The source of these receptors is an adult with an advanced solid tumor such as melanoma, head and neck, liver or kidney cancer.

The chain has TRBV5-4 and TRBJ2-1; 9 bases agree with TRBD1. The CDR3 has 16 amino acids. V was clipped by 4 bases and J by 7 bases; unmatched bases: 12. Germline V gene data show CDR1 as SGHNT and CDR2 as YYREEE (reference sequence). The chain's CDR3 is CASSVPRTGVRNEQFF. The CDR3 bases are TGTGCCAGCAGCGTTCCAAGGACAGGGGTTAGGAATGAGCAGTTCTTC.

The chain employs TRBV6-1 and TRBJ2-3; 9 bases line up with TRBD2. Germline CDR1 and CDR2: MNHNS and SASEGT. J gave up 5 bases and V 4 bases, and 7 bases lay outside the gene matches. CDR3 length equals 15 residues. The DNA for the CDR3 is TGTGCCAGCAGTGGCGGGGGGGTAATTAGAGATACGCAGTATTTT. Residues: CASSGGGVIRDTQYF.

This chain joins TRBV18 and TRBJ1-2, with TRBD1 as a possible D gene (6 bases). Trimming removed 0 bases from V and 7 bases from J, with 12 bases in between. From germline, CDR1 is KGHSH and CDR2 LQKENI. This CDR3 is 14 amino acids long. The CDR3 sequence: CASSPPSGAGGYTF. CDR3 coding DNA: TGTGCCAGCTCACCACCTTCAGGGGCGGGTGGCTACACCTTC.

The V and J genes are TRBV4-1 and TRBJ1-4; 7 bases are shared with TRBD1. The ends lost 0 bases at V and 4 bases at J; junction bases unmatched: 5. There are 16 residues in the CDR3. Germline V lookup: CDR1 MGHRA, CDR2 YSYEKL. The CDR3 loop is CASSQEAGGYNEKLFF. Here the CDR3 DNA reads TGCGCCAGCAGCCAAGAGGCAGGGGGGTATAATGAAAAACTGTTTTTT.

The chain joins TRBV4-3 to TRBJ1-2; D unresolved. CDR1 and CDR2 from the germline V gene are LGHNA and YSLEER. Trimming pared 0 bases from V and 4 bases from J, leaving 6 bases between. CDR3 size: 13 residues. CDR3: CASSQDWGYGYTF. CDR3 coding DNA: TGCGCCAGCAGCCAAGATTGGGGCTATGGCTACACCTTC.

J is TRBJ2-7 and V is TRBV5-1, with unresolved D. V was pared by 0 bases and J by 1 base, with 11 bases between. CDR3 length: 15 residues. Germline assignment: CDR1 SGHRS and CDR2 YFSETQ. This CDR3 reads CASSLEVGRSYEQYF. The CDR3 DNA sequence: TGCGCCAGCAGCTTGGAGGTTGGCAGGTCCTACGAGCAGTACTTC.

The rearrangement joins TRBV6-5 to TRBJ2-7; 13 nucleotides match TRBD2. V shed 6 bases, J shed 4 bases, and the junction held 6 bases outside the gene matches. Germline-derived CDR1 and CDR2 are MNHEY and SVGAGI. The CDR3 length is 15 residues. CDR3 sequence reads: CASSRLAGGIYEQYF. The CDR3 DNA follows: TGTGCCAGCAGCAGACTAGCGGGAGGTATTTACGAGCAGTACTTC.

Many counts were recorded for this clone. CDR3: CASSISGGLAQPQHF. The CDR3 region has the DNA TGTGCCAGTAGTATTTCGGGGGGTTTGGCTCAGCCCCAGCATTTT. J is TRBJ1-5 and V is TRBV19; D possibly corresponds to TRBD1 (5 bases). Per germline, CDR1 LNHDA and CDR2 SQIVND (reference sequence). The CDR3 is 15 amino acids. V lost 3 bases, J lost 6 bases, and 15 bases lay in between.

The chain carries TRBV19 and TRBJ2-2; 7 positions match TRBD2. Germline V CDR1 and CDR2: LNHDA, SQIVND (reference sequence). CDR3 length: 16 residues. Losses at the gene ends were 2 bases for V and 5 bases for J; bases not matched to a gene: 8. The CDR3 DNA follows: TGTGCCAGTAGTATACAAGCGGGGTTAGTAACCGGGGAGCTGTTTTTT. It translates to CASSIQAGLVTGELFF.

V usage is TRBV7-2 and J usage is TRBJ2-5, with D unclear. Trimming stripped 2 bases from V and 4 bases from J, with 8 bases between. Per germline, CDR1 SGHTA and CDR2 FQGNSA. The CDR3 length is 13 residues. In nucleotides, the CDR3 is TGTGCCAGCAGCTTAAGTCCAGTAGAGACCCAGTACTTC. It yields the protein CASSLSPVETQYF. Full variable domain (rest looked up from reference TRBV7-2 and TRBJ2-5): GAGVSQSPSNKVTEKGKDVELRCDPISGHTALYWYRQSLGQGLEFLIYFQGNSAPDKSGLPSDRFSAERTGGSVSTLTIQRTQQEDSAVYLCASSLSPVETQYFGPGTRLLVL.

The chain carries TRBV5-6 and TRBJ1-5, with 9 bases matching TRBD1. Trimming took 1 base from V and 1 from J; bases not matched to a gene: 9. This CDR3 is built from 18 residues. Germline-derived CDR1 and CDR2 are SGHDT and YYEEEE. The CDR3 reads CASSLKAVGQGSNQPQHF. DNA for the CDR3: TGTGCCAGCAGCTTGAAGGCGGTCGGACAGGGGAGCAATCAGCCCCAGCATTTT.

This clone showed up just a few times. Here the CDR3 DNA reads TGTGCCAGCAGCCTAAGGGCAGTGGGTGGCTACACCTTC. Translating it yields CASSLRAVGGYTF. The chain uses TRBV7-2 and TRBJ1-2; D is undetermined. Germline V gene data show CDR1 as SGHTA and CDR2 as FQGNSA. Trimming removed 5 bases from V and 7 bases from J, with 14 bases in between. This CDR3 spans 13 amino acids.

The chain employs TRBV2 and TRBJ1-5; D is possibly TRBD1 (6 bases). The germline V gene encodes CDR1 SNHLY and CDR2 FYNNEI. Trimming took 6 bases from V and 4 from J, leaving 13 bases between them. CDR3 length: 14 amino acids. The CDR3 sequence: CASRLGTYNQPQHF. DNA of the CDR3: TGTGCCAGCAGGTTGGGGACATATAATCAGCCCCAGCATTTT. Using reference TRBV2 and TRBJ1-5 for the parts outside the CDR3, the full variable domain is EPEVTQTPSHQVTQMGQEVILRCVPISNHLYFYWYRQILGQKVEFLVSFYNNEISEKSEIFDDQFSVERPDGSNFTLKIRSTKLEDSAMYFCASRLGTYNQPQHFGDGTRLSIL.

The sample holds a few counts of this clone. This sequence joins TRBV19 and TRBJ1-2; 7 bases map to TRBD1. The trim removed 4 bases at V and 3 bases at J, leaving 17 bases unmatched. Germline V CDR1 and CDR2: LNHDA, SQIVND (reference sequence). There are 18 residues in the CDR3. Here the CDR3 reads CASSTSSPIFGTDYGYTF. The CDR3, as DNA: TGTGCCAGTAGTACCAGTAGCCCGATTTTCGGGACAGACTATGGCTACACCTTC. Full variable domain (outside the CDR3, taken from reference TRBV19 and TRBJ1-2): DGGITQSPKYLFRKEGQNVTLSCEQNLNHDAMYWYRQDPGQGLRLIYYSQIVNDFQKGDIAEGYSVSREKKESFPLTVTSAQKNPTAFYLCASSTSSPIFGTDYGYTFGSGTRLTVV.

V usage is TRBV10-3 and J usage is TRBJ1-1; the D gene is possibly TRBD1 (5 bases). The CDR3 runs to 15 residues. The V gene's germline CDR1 is ENHRY and CDR2 SYGVKD. V was pared by 3 bases and J by 3 bases, with 14 bases between. The CDR3 DNA follows: TGTGCCATCAGTGATGGGGTGGGGGAGGACACTGAAGCTTTCTTT. This encodes CAISDGVGEDTEAFF.

CDR3: CASSARDAGKKAFF. The CDR3 nucleotides are TGTGCCAGCAGCGCCCGGGACGCGGGAAAAAAAGCTTTCTTT. The chain is built from TRBV7-2 and TRBJ1-1, with a weak D call TRBD1 (5 bases). The CDR3 runs to 14 residues. The germline V gene encodes CDR1 SGHTA and CDR2 FQGNSA. V lost 5 bases to trimming and J lost 9 bases, with 19 bases between them.

V is TRBV19 and J is TRBJ1-1; TRBD1 matches 9 bases. V was clipped by 3 bases and J by 5 bases; unmatched bases: 4. CDR1 is LNHDA, CDR2 SQIVND, per germline (reference sequence). This CDR3 has 14 amino acids. The CDR3 protein is CASSIGTGRTEAFF. CDR3 DNA sequence: TGTGCCAGTAGTATCGGGACAGGGCGGACTGAAGCTTTCTTT.